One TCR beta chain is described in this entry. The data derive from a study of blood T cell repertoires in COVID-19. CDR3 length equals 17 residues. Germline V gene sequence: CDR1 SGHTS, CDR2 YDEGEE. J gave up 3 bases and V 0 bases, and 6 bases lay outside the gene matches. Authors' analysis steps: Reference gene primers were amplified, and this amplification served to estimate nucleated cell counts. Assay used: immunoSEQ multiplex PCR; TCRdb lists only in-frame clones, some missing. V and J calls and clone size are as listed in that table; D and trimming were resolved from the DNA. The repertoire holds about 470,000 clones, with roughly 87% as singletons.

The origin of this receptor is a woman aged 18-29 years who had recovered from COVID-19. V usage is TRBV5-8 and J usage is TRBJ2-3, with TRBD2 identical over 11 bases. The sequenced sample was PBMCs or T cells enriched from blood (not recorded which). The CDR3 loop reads CASSLAVAGGPTDTQYF. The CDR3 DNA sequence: TGTGCCAGCAGCTTGGCGGTAGCGGGGGGGCCTACAGATACGCAGTATTTT. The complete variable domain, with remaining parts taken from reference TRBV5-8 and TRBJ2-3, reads EAGVTQSPTHLIKTRGQQATLRCSPISGHTSVYWYQQALGLGLQFLLWYDEGEERNRGNFPPRFSGRQFPNYSSELNVNALELEDSALYLCASSLAVAGGPTDTQYFGPGTRLTVL.